The 20 T cell receptor beta chains presented below share a single source sample, sequenced in a study of shared clonotypes between healthy human individuals. Terminally differentiated effector memory CD45RA+ cells were left out of the naive CD8 fraction, which was CD45RO-negative and positively selected for CCR7. TCRdb keeps only in-frame clones here, not all; method: immunoSEQ multiplex PCR. Of more than 550,000 clones listed, 92% are singletons. The sequenced sample was naive CD8+ T cells sorted from blood. The receptor set was obtained from a man aged 25-45 years in good health.

The rearrangement links TRBV7-3 to TRBJ1-2; no reliable D call. CDR3 length equals 13 residues. Germline V gene data show CDR1 as SGHTA and CDR2 as FQGTGA. V lost 7 bases and J lost 3, with 12 bases in between. CDR3 sequence: CASTDGGDYGYTF. The CDR3 region has the DNA TGTGCCAGCACGGACGGTGGGGACTATGGCTACACCTTC.

This clone is a singleton in its sample. V is TRBV6-1 and J is TRBJ2-7; 8 nucleotides align to TRBD1. The J segment lost 1 base and the V segment lost 9 bases, leaving 11 bases of the junction unmatched. Per the germline V gene, CDR1 is MNHNS and CDR2 is SASEGT. The CDR3 runs to 15 residues. CDR3 amino acids: CASFGTGQASYEQYF. The CDR3 DNA sequence: TGTGCCAGTTTTGGAACGGGACAGGCATCCTACGAGCAGTACTTC.

As regards this clone: This specimen includes other DNA sequences encoding the same CDR3. The chain uses TRBV27 and TRBJ2-7, with D maybe TRBD1 (5 bases). The germline CDR1 and CDR2 sequences are MNHEY and SMNVEV (reference sequence). Deletions cut 9 bases from V and 1 base from J, with 10 bases between. The CDR3 loop spans 12 amino acids. CDR3 in amino acids: CASTGRSYEQYF. In DNA form, the CDR3 reads TGTGCCAGTACAGGTCGGTCCTACGAGCAGTACTTC.

The chain couples TRBV2 to TRBJ1-1, with 7 bases that match TRBD1. Germline loops: CDR1 SNHLY, CDR2 FYNNEI. The junction had 7 bases not matched to a gene; V was cut back by 0 bases and J by 0 bases. The CDR3 is made up of 17 amino acids. CDR3 bases: TGTGCCAGCAGTGAAGCGCTTCGGGACAGAGTGAACACTGAAGCTTTCTTT. It encodes CASSEALRDRVNTEAFF.

The J gene is TRBJ1-2, the V gene TRBV6-1, with D perhaps TRBD1 (5 bases). The CDR3 covers 13 residues. Germline values: CDR1 MNHNS, CDR2 SASEGT. V lost 6 bases and J lost 6, with 14 bases in between. This CDR3 reads CASRGDTAHGYTF. The CDR3 DNA sequence: TGTGCCAGCAGAGGGGATACGGCCCATGGCTACACCTTC.

This rearrangement joins TRBV19 to TRBJ2-7; 9 bases fit TRBD2. V shed 3 bases, J shed 5 bases, and the junction held 8 bases outside the gene matches. Per the germline V gene, CDR1 is LNHDA and CDR2 is SQIVND (reference sequence). This CDR3 contains 15 residues. CDR3 sequence reads: CASSIDSGSINEQYF. The CDR3 bases are TGTGCCAGTAGTATTGATAGCGGGAGTATCAACGAGCAGTACTTC.

The gene calls are TRBV5-8 and TRBJ1-1; D is unresolved. Germline V gene data show CDR1 as SGHTS and CDR2 as YDEGEE. The ends were cut back, 0 bases at V and 2 bases at J, with 8 bases in the middle. The CDR3 spans 14 residues. CDR3 amino acids: CASSLEAGNTEAFF. DNA for the CDR3: TGTGCCAGCAGCTTGGAGGCTGGTAACACTGAAGCTTTCTTT.

The J gene is TRBJ2-5, the V gene TRBV5-1, with D unclear. The germline V gene encodes CDR1 SGHRS and CDR2 YFSETQ. CDR3 length: 11 amino acids. The germline V and J ends were trimmed by 3 bases and 3 bases, with 3 bases remaining between them. The CDR3, as DNA: TGCGCCAGCAGCTGGAAAGAGACCCAGTACTTC. Translating gives CASSWKETQYF.

Concerning this clone itself: Other DNA sequences from this sample encode an identical CDR3 as well. The gene calls are TRBV29-1 and TRBJ2-1, with 9 bases that match TRBD2. CDR3 length equals 15 residues. Germline CDR1 SQVTM, CDR2 ANQGSEA. J lost 2 bases, V lost 4 bases, and 6 bases had no gene match. The CDR3 DNA sequence: TGCAGCGTTGTAGGGCTAGCGGGGACCTACAATGAGCAGTTCTTC. It specifies CSVVGLAGTYNEQFF.

The chain joins TRBV4-1 to TRBJ2-5, with 8 bases fitting TRBD1. The V and J ends lost 5 bases and 7 bases, in that order; junction bases with no gene match: 12. Germline V gene sequence: CDR1 MGHRA, CDR2 YSYEKL. The length of the CDR3 is 15 residues. The CDR3 coding sequence is TGCGCCAGCAGCTTCTCAGGGGGCGGTGATGGGACCCAGTACTTC. Translated: CASSFSGGGDGTQYF.

The chain links TRBV25-1 to TRBJ1-5, with 10 bases aligning to TRBD1. The V gene end was trimmed by 4 bases and the J gene end by 3 bases; junction bases not matched to a gene: 9. This CDR3 is built from 17 residues. Germline V gene sequence: CDR1 MGHDK, CDR2 SYGVNS. CDR3 coding DNA: TGTGCCAGCAGTGGGGCAGGACAGGGGGAGATCAATCAGCCCCAGCATTTT. This translates into CASSGAGQGEINQPQHF. The variable domain in full, with the rest retrieved from reference TRBV25-1 and TRBJ1-5, is EADIYQTPRYLVIGTGKKITLECSQTMGHDKMYWYQQDPGMELHLIHYSYGVNSTEKGDLSSESTVSRIRTEHFPLTLESARPSHTSQYLCASSGAGQGEINQPQHFGDGTRLSIL.

This clone showed up just once. This rearrangement joins TRBV29-1 to TRBJ2-5, with 10 bases aligning to TRBD2. Germline trimming cut 1 base from V and 5 bases from J; bases unmatched to any gene: 13. In germline, CDR1 is SQVTM, CDR2 ANQGSEA. The CDR3 length is 17 residues. DNA of the CDR3: TGCAGCGTTGAAGTACCATTGGGGGCTAGCGGGGGTGAGACCCAGTACTTC. Encoded protein: CSVEVPLGASGGETQYF.

The rearrangement uses TRBV4-1 and TRBJ2-5, with 11 nucleotides matching TRBD1. CDR1 is MGHRA, CDR2 YSYEKL, per germline. The CDR3 is made up of 15 amino acids. V gave up 3 bases and J gave up 3 bases; unmatched junction bases: 3. The CDR3 is CASSQWDRGKETQYF. The DNA of the CDR3 is TGCGCCAGCAGCCAGTGGGACAGGGGGAAAGAGACCCAGTACTTC.

This clone appeared a few times. CDR3 region: CASSAMGGGGEQFF. The CDR3 nucleotides are TGTGCCAGCAGCGCCATGGGGGGAGGTGGTGAGCAGTTCTTC. This chain uses TRBV9 with TRBJ2-1, with a possible D match to TRBD2 (6 bases). Trimming took 3 bases from V and 9 from J, leaving 16 bases between them. Per germline, CDR1 SGDLS and CDR2 YYNGEE. There are 14 residues in the CDR3.

The V gene is TRBV5-6, the J gene TRBJ2-2; no clear D. From germline, CDR1 is SGHDT and CDR2 YYEEEE. Trimming removed 4 bases from V and 3 bases from J, with 13 bases in between. CDR3 length equals 15 residues. This CDR3 is CASSPPAEDTGELFF. The CDR3 bases are TGTGCCAGCAGCCCCCCGGCAGAGGACACCGGGGAGCTGTTTTTT.

The chain is built from TRBV19 and TRBJ2-7, with TRBD2 matching over 10 bases. The V gene's germline CDR1 is LNHDA and CDR2 SQIVND (reference sequence). After removal of 6 bases from V and 0 bases from J, the junction contained 5 bases not matched to a gene. This CDR3 comprises 15 residues. Here the CDR3 DNA reads TGTGCCAGTAGCTGGACTAGCGGCCACTCCTACGAGCAGTACTTC. It yields the protein CASSWTSGHSYEQYF. Complete variable domain (other parts from reference TRBV19 and TRBJ2-7): DGGITQSPKYLFRKEGQNVTLSCEQNLNHDAMYWYRQDPGQGLRLIYYSQIVNDFQKGDIAEGYSVSREKKESFPLTVTSAQKNPTAFYLCASSWTSGHSYEQYFGPGTRLTVT.

The gene calls are TRBV6-8 and TRBJ2-3; D gene unclear. The CDR3 spans 15 residues. V shed 7 bases and J shed 1 base, with 15 bases lying between them. CDR1 is MNHGY, CDR2 SAAAGT, per germline. Written as DNA, the CDR3 is TGTGCCAGCACTCTATCCGGCCGCCGCACAGATACGCAGTATTTT. Translating gives CASTLSGRRTDTQYF.

The CDR3 nucleotides are TGTGCCAGCAGCGTAGCAGGGGAGCGGTACAATGAGCAGTTCTTC. It specifies CASSVAGERYNEQFF. This sequence joins TRBV9 and TRBJ2-1; D perhaps matches TRBD1 (6 bases). V was shortened by 0 bases and J by 4 bases, with 11 bases between the two germline ends. Germline values: CDR1 SGDLS, CDR2 YYNGEE. This CDR3 contains 15 residues.

The CDR3 DNA follows: TGCAGCGTTGAAGGGGGGGCTCTTGGGGAGCAGTACTTC. As protein: CSVEGGALGEQYF. The V call is TRBV29-1, the J call TRBJ2-7; perhaps D is TRBD1 or TRBD2 (6 bases each). The V gene's germline CDR1 is SQVTM and CDR2 ANQGSEA. The CDR3 spans 13 residues. Trimming shortened V by 1 base and J by 7 bases, and 14 bases separated the two germline ends.

V gene TRBV29-1 combines with J gene TRBJ2-5; 9 bases align to TRBD1. Germline loops: CDR1 SQVTM, CDR2 ANQGSEA. The junction had 8 bases not matched to a gene; V was cut back by 7 bases and J by 5 bases. CDR3 length: 13 residues. DNA of the CDR3: TGCAGCGCCATTCTGACAGGGGGTGAGACCCAGTACTTC. As protein: CSAILTGGETQYF.